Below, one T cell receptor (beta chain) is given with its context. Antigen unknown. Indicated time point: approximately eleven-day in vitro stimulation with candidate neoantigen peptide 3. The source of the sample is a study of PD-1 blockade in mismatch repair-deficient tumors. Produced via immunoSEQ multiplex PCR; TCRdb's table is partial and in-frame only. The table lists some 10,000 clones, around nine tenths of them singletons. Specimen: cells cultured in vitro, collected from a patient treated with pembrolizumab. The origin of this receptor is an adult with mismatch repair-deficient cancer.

Here the CDR3 DNA reads TGTGCCAGCAGCTGGGGACAGGCAAACACTGAAGCTTTCTTT. Its translation: CASSWGQANTEAFF. The chain has TRBV7-9 and TRBJ1-1; 8 nucleotides line up with TRBD1. The CDR3 loop spans 14 amino acids. Germline V gene sequence: CDR1 SEHNR, CDR2 FQNEAQ (reference sequence). The ends lost 4 bases at V and 2 bases at J; junction bases unmatched: 3.